This TCR beta chain originates from a study of control samples from healthy donors and cancer patients. This CDR3 is built from 14 residues. Germline V gives CDR1 MNHEY, CDR2 SMNVEV (reference sequence). Deletions cut 8 bases from V and 6 bases from J, with 14 bases between. The count of this clone is one. Method: immunoSEQ multiplex PCR; TCRdb's copy keeps in-frame clones and lacks some. The profile covers tens of thousands of clones, with around 93% appearing a single time and about a fifth taken by the ten largest. This clonotype originated in a woman aged 40 to 50 with head and neck cancer. V usage is TRBV27 and J usage is TRBJ1-6; the D is unclear. The sample consisted of PBMCs. The CDR3: CASAPTTVNSPLHF. The CDR3 region has the DNA TGTGCCAGCGCCCCGACCACAGTTAATTCACCCCTCCACTTT.